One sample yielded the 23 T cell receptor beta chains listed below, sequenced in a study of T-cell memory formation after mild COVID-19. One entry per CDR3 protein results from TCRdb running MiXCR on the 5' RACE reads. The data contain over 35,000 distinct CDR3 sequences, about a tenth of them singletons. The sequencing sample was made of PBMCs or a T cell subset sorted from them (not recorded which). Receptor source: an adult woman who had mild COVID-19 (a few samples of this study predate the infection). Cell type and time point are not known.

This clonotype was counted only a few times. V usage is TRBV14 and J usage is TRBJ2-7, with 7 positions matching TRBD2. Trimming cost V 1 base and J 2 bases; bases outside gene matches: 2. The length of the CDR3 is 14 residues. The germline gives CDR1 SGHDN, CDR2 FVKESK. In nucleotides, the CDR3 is TGTGCCAGCAGCCAAGTCGCGGGGGCCTACGAGCAGTACTTC. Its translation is CASSQVAGAYEQYF.

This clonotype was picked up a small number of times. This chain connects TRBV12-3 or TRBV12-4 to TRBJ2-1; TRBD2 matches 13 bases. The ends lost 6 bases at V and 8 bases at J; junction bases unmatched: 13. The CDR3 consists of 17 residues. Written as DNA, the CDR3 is TGTGCCAGCAGCAAAAAACTAATGGGACTAGCGGGATATGAGCAGTTCTTC. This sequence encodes CASSKKLMGLAGYEQFF.

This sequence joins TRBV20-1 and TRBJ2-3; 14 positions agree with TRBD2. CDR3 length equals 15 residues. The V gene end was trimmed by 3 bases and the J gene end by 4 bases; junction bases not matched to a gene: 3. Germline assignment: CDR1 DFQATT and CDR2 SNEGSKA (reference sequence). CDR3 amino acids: CSASGTSGSADTQYF. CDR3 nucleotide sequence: TGCAGTGCTAGTGGGACTAGCGGGAGTGCAGATACGCAGTATTTT.

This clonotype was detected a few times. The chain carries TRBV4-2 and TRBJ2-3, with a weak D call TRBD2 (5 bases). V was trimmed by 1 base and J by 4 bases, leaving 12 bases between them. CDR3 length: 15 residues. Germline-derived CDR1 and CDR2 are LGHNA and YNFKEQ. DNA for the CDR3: TGTGCCAGCAGCCAAGGAGGAAGCGGCGCAGATACGCAGTATTTT. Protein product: CASSQGGSGADTQYF.

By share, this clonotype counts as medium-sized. The CDR3 nucleotides read TGTGCCAGCAGCGGGGGACTAGCGGGTCGCTTCTACGAGCAGTACTTC. Translation: CASSGGLAGRFYEQYF. The chain is built from TRBV5-6 and TRBJ2-7; 12 bases match TRBD2. The CDR3 covers 16 residues. Germline CDR1 reads SGHDT; CDR2 reads YYEEEE. The ends lost 4 bases at V and 3 bases at J; junction bases unmatched: 8.

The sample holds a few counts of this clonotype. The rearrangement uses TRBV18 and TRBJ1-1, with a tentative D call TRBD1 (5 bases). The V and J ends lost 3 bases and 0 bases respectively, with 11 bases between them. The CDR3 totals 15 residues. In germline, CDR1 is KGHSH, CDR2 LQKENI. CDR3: CASSPGSGMNTEAFF. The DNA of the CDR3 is TGTGCCAGCTCACCCGGGTCAGGGATGAACACTGAAGCTTTCTTT.

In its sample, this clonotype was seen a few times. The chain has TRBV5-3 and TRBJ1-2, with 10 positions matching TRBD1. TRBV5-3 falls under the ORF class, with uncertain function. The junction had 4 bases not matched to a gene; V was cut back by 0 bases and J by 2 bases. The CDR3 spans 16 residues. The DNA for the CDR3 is TGTGCCAGAAGCTTGGCCCCGGACAGGGGGAACTATGGCTACACCTTC. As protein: CARSLAPDRGNYGYTF.

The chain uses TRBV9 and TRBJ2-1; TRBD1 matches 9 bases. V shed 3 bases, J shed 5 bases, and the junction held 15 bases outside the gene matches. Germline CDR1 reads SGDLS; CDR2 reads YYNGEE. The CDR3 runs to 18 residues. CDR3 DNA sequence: TGTGCCAGCAGCGCTCCCCTAGGTACCGGGACAGGGCACAATGAGCAGTTCTTC. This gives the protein CASSAPLGTGTGHNEQFF.

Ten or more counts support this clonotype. In DNA, the CDR3 is TGTGCCACCAGCAGAGAGGTGGGTGGTCTAGCGGGTCGCTCCTACGAGCAGTACTTC. Its translation: CATSREVGGLAGRSYEQYF. The chain uses TRBV15 and TRBJ2-7, with 8 bases lining up with TRBD2. The CDR3 length is 19 residues. The germline V gene has CDR1 LNHNV and CDR2 YYDKDF (reference sequence). The trim removed 0 bases at V and 0 bases at J, leaving 13 bases unmatched.

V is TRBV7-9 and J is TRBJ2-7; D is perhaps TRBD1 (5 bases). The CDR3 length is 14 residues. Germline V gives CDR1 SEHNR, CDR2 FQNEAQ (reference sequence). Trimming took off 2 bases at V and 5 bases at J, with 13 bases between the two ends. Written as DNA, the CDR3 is TGTGCCAGCAGCTTATGGTCCGTCAGGGACGAGCAGTACTTC. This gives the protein CASSLWSVRDEQYF.

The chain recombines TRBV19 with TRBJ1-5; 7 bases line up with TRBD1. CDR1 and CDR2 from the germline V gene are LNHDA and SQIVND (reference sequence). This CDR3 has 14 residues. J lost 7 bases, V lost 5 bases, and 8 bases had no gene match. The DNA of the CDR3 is TGTGCCAGTAGTCCTCACAGGGGTGGGCAGCCCCAGCATTTT. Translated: CASSPHRGGQPQHF.

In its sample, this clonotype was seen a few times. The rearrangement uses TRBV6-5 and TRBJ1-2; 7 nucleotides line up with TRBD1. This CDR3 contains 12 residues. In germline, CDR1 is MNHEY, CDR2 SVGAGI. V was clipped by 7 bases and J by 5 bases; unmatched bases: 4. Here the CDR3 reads CASKNRGYGYTF. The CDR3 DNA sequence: TGTGCCAGCAAGAACAGGGGATATGGCTACACCTTC.

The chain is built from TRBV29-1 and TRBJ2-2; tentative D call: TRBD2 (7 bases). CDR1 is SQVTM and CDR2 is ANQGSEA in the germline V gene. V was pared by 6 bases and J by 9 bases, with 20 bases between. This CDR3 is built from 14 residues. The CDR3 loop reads CSVSPGGPAWELFF. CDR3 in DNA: TGCAGCGTATCGCCCGGGGGGCCGGCCTGGGAGCTGTTTTTT.

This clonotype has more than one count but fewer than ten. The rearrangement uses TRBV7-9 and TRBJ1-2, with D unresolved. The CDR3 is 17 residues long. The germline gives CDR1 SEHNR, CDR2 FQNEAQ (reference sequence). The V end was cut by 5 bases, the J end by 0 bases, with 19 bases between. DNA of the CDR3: TGTGCCAGCAGCCCCCCTCTAGGTGACCCAGCTAACTATGGCTACACCTTC. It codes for CASSPPLGDPANYGYTF.

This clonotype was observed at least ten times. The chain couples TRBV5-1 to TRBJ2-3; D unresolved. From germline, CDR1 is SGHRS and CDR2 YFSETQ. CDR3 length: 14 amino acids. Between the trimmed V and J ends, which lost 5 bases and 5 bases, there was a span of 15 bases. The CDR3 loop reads CASSPGGKEDTQYF. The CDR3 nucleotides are TGCGCCAGCAGTCCCGGTGGAAAGGAAGATACGCAGTATTTT.

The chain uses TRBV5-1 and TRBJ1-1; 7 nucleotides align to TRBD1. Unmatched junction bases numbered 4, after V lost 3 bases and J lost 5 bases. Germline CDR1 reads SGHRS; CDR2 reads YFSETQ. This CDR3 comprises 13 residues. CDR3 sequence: CASSSTGLTEAFF. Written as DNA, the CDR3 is TGCGCCAGCAGCTCGACAGGGCTTACTGAAGCTTTCTTT.

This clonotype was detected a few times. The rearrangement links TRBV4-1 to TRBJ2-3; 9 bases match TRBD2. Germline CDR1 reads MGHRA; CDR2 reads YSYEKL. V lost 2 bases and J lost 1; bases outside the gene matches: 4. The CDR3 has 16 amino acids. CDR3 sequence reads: CASSQPSGAGTDTQYF. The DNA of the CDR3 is TGCGCCAGCAGCCAACCTAGCGGGGCTGGCACAGATACGCAGTATTTT.

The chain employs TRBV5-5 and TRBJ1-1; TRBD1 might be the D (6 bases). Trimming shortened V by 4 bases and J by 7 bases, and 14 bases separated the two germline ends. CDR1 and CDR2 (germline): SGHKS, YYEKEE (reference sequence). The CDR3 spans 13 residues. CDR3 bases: TGTGCCAGCAGCACAGGGAGCAACCGTGAAGCTTTCTTT. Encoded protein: CASSTGSNREAFF. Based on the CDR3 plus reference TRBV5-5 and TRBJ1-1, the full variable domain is DAGVTQSPTHLIKTRGQQVTLRCSPISGHKSVSWYQQVLGQGPQFIFQYYEKEERGRGNFPDRFSARQFPNYSSELNVNALLLGDSALYLCASSTGSNREAFFGQGTRLTVV.

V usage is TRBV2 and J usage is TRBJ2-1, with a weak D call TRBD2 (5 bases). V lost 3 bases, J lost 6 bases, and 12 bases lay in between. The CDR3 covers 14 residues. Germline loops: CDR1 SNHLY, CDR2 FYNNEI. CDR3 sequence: CASSDRLALNEQFF. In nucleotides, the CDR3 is TGTGCCAGCAGTGATCGCCTAGCCCTCAATGAGCAGTTCTTC.

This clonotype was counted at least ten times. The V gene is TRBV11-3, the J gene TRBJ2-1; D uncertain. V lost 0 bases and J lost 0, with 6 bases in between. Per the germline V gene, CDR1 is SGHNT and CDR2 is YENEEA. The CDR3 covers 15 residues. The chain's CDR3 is CASSLESASYNEQFF. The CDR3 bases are TGTGCCAGCAGCTTAGAGTCCGCCTCCTACAATGAGCAGTTCTTC.

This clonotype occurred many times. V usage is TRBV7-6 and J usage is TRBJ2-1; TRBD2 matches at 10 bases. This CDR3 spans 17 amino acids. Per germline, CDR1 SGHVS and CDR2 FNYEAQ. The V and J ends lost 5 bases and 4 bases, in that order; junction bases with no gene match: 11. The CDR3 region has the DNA TGTGCCAGCAGCCTCCATACTGGGACTAGCGTGTACAATGAGCAGTTCTTC. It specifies CASSLHTGTSVYNEQFF.

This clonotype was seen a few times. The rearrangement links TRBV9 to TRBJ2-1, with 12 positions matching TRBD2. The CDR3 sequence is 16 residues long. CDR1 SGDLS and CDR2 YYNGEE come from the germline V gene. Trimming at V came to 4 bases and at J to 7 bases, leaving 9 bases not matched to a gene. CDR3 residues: CASSPALAGGENEQFF. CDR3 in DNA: TGTGCCAGCAGCCCCGCCCTAGCGGGAGGGGAAAATGAGCAGTTCTTC.

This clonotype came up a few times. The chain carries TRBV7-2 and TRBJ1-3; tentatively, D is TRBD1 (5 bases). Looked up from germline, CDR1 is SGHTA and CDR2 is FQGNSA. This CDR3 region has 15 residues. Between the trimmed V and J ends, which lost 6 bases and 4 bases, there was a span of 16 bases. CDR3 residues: CASSDTGTTGNTIYF. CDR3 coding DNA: TGTGCCAGCAGTGATACCGGGACGACAGGAAACACCATATATTTT. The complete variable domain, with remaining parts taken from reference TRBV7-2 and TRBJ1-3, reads GAGVSQSPSNKVTEKGKDVELRCDPISGHTALYWYRQSLGQGLEFLIYFQGNSAPDKSGLPSDRFSAERTGGSVSTLTIQRTQQEDSAVYLCASSDTGTTGNTIYFGEGSWLTVV.